These 20 T cell receptor beta chains share one sample of origin, sequenced in a study of blood T cell repertoires in COVID-19. Assay used: immunoSEQ multiplex PCR; TCRdb lists only in-frame clones, some missing. The sample shows some 380,000 clones, over 75% of them seen only once. Sequenced input: PBMCs or T cells enriched from blood (not recorded which). The receptors here all came from a woman aged 40 to 49 with acute COVID-19.

This chain links TRBV4-1 with TRBJ1-6; tentatively, D is TRBD1 (6 bases). The germline V gene has CDR1 MGHRA and CDR2 YSYEKL. This CDR3 has 14 residues. The V end was cut by 6 bases, the J end by 8 bases, with 14 bases between. CDR3 protein: CASSWAGDDSPLHF. In DNA form, the CDR3 reads TGCGCCAGCAGTTGGGCAGGGGACGATTCACCCCTCCACTTT.

The genes are TRBV27 and TRBJ2-7; D remains unclear. The V gene's germline CDR1 is MNHEY and CDR2 SMNVEV (reference sequence). CDR3 size: 13 residues. The ends were cut back, 5 bases at V and 3 bases at J, with 11 bases in the middle. The CDR3 region is CASSPPGRYEQYF. The CDR3 DNA reads TGTGCCAGCAGTCCCCCAGGCCGCTACGAGCAGTACTTC.

This chain connects TRBV7-8 to TRBJ2-1; 15 nucleotides align to TRBD2. The germline gives CDR1 SGHVS, CDR2 FQNEAQ. V was pared by 4 bases and J by 7 bases, with 2 bases of the junction left unmatched. The CDR3 is 15 residues long. In DNA, the CDR3 is TGTGCCAGCAGCTCGGGACTAGCGGGGGGTAATGAGCAGTTCTTC. Translating gives CASSSGLAGGNEQFF.

The chain carries TRBV3-1 (or the pseudogene TRBV3-2) and TRBJ1-3, with a weak D call TRBD1 (5 bases). This CDR3 region has 14 residues. V gave up 4 bases and J gave up 5 bases, with 12 bases separating them. Germline values: CDR1 LGHDT, CDR2 YNNKEL (reference sequence). Written as DNA, the CDR3 is TGTGCCAGCAGCCCCTCGCAGGGAAGAAACACCATATATTTT. Amino acid sequence: CASSPSQGRNTIYF.

V is TRBV30 and J is TRBJ1-1, with D possibly being TRBD1 (5 bases). Trimming pared 4 bases from V and 3 bases from J, leaving 12 bases between. CDR3 length: 13 amino acids. Germline values: CDR1 GTSNPN, CDR2 SVGIG (reference sequence). CDR3 loop: CAWTKDSYTEAFF. CDR3 bases: TGTGCCTGGACTAAAGACAGCTACACTGAAGCTTTCTTT.

The rearrangement links TRBV30 to TRBJ1-1; no clear D gene. This CDR3 comprises 11 residues. The ends were cut back, 4 bases at V and 3 bases at J, with 6 bases in the middle. Germline CDR1 and CDR2: GTSNPN and SVGIG (reference sequence). The CDR3, as DNA: TGTGCCTGGACCGGGTACACTGAAGCTTTCTTT. As protein: CAWTGYTEAFF.

The chain couples TRBV27 to TRBJ2-5; D gene ambiguous. Trimming shortened V by 6 bases and J by 2 bases, and 22 bases separated the two germline ends. CDR1 is MNHEY and CDR2 is SMNVEV in the germline V gene (reference sequence). CDR3 length equals 17 residues. The CDR3 sequence: CASRNGAETVTQETQYF. In DNA, the CDR3 is TGTGCCAGCAGAAACGGCGCCGAGACTGTGACTCAAGAGACCCAGTACTTC.

V is TRBV30 and J is TRBJ1-3; TRBD1 matches at 10 bases. V lost 7 bases and J lost 0; bases outside the gene matches: 12. In germline, CDR1 is GTSNPN, CDR2 SVGIG (reference sequence). The CDR3 extends over 17 amino acids. CDR3 residues: CASTGPGQGTSGNTIYF. CDR3 bases: TGTGCCTCAACGGGCCCGGGACAGGGGACCTCTGGAAACACCATATATTTT.

This clone showed up just once. CDR3 sequence reads: CASSHPLAGGADTQYF. The CDR3 DNA sequence: TGCGCCAGCAGCCACCCACTAGCGGGGGGTGCAGATACGCAGTATTTT. The chain joins TRBV5-1 to TRBJ2-3; TRBD2 aligns across 12 bases. The germline CDR1 and CDR2 sequences are SGHRS and YFSETQ. CDR3 size: 16 residues. Losses at the gene ends were 4 bases for V and 4 bases for J; bases not matched to a gene: 7. Using reference TRBV5-1 and TRBJ2-3 for the parts outside the CDR3, the full variable domain is KAGVTQTPRYLIKTRGQQVTLSCSPISGHRSVSWYQQTPGQGLQFLFEYFSETQRNKGNFPGRFSGRQFSNSRSEMNVSTLELGDSALYLCASSHPLAGGADTQYFGPGTRLTVL.

V usage is TRBV2 and J usage is TRBJ1-5; the match to TRBD1 covers 9 bases. Looked up from germline, CDR1 is SNHLY and CDR2 is FYNNEI. J gave up 6 bases and V 2 bases, and 5 bases lay outside the gene matches. The CDR3 covers 15 residues. The CDR3 loop reads CASSERDRAGQPQHF. As DNA, the CDR3 is TGTGCCAGCAGTGAACGGGACAGGGCGGGTCAGCCCCAGCATTTT.

The chain joins TRBV9 to TRBJ1-4; TRBD1 might be the D (5 bases). V was clipped by 4 bases and J by 4 bases, with 11 bases between them. The CDR3 contains 14 residues. Germline V lookup: CDR1 SGDLS, CDR2 YYNGEE. The CDR3 region has the DNA TGTGCCAGCAGCACCCCCCAGGGTAATGAAAAACTGTTTTTT. Translating it yields CASSTPQGNEKLFF.

The J gene is TRBJ2-3, the V gene TRBV27; TRBD2 might be the D (5 bases). The germline V and J ends were trimmed by 3 bases and 4 bases, with 11 bases remaining between them. Germline CDR1 reads MNHEY; CDR2 reads SMNVEV (reference sequence). The CDR3 length is 14 residues. The CDR3 is CASSFSSIPDTQYF. CDR3 bases: TGTGCCAGCAGTTTTTCTAGCATCCCAGATACGCAGTATTTT.

CDR3 amino acids: CASSQGPRGESSYEQYF. DNA for the CDR3: TGTGCCAGCAGCCAAGGGCCCCGGGGAGAGAGTTCCTACGAGCAGTACTTC. The rearrangement links TRBV3-1 (or the pseudogene TRBV3-2) to TRBJ2-7; D is possibly TRBD2 (5 bases). Germline assignment: CDR1 LGHDT and CDR2 YNNKEL (reference sequence). The CDR3 is 17 residues long. Trimming stripped 1 base from V and 1 base from J, with 17 bases between.

This chain links TRBV4-1 with TRBJ1-1; 9 bases fit TRBD1. Germline V gene sequence: CDR1 MGHRA, CDR2 YSYEKL. V was clipped by 3 bases and J by 10 bases; unmatched bases: 6. The CDR3 has 13 residues. CDR3 region: CASSHTDRGGAFF. The CDR3 DNA follows: TGCGCCAGCAGCCACACCGACAGGGGGGGAGCTTTCTTT.

V is TRBV9 and J is TRBJ1-5; tentatively, D is TRBD1 (5 bases). The ends were cut back, 0 bases at V and 3 bases at J, with 7 bases in the middle. Germline V gene lookup returns CDR1 SGDLS and CDR2 YYNGEE. This CDR3 contains 14 residues. CDR3 DNA sequence: TGTGCCAGCAGCGTAGGGGGGGTCAATCAGCCCCAGCATTTT. Translated: CASSVGGVNQPQHF.

V usage is TRBV24-1 and J usage is TRBJ2-5, with 9 bases that match TRBD1. Germline V gene sequence: CDR1 KGHDR, CDR2 SFDVKD. V was clipped by 3 bases and J by 5 bases; unmatched bases: 6. The CDR3 contains 15 residues. The CDR3 loop reads CATSDGDRAGETQYF. CDR3 in DNA: TGTGCCACCAGTGATGGGGACAGGGCTGGGGAGACCCAGTACTTC.

This rearrangement joins TRBV3-1 (or the pseudogene TRBV3-2) to TRBJ2-7; D perhaps matches TRBD1 (6 bases). Germline loops: CDR1 LGHDT, CDR2 YNNKEL (reference sequence). Trimming pared 0 bases from V and 3 bases from J, leaving 15 bases between. This CDR3 comprises 16 residues. The CDR3 DNA sequence: TGTGCCAGCAGCCAAGATCTTGGGGGACACAACTACGAGCAGTACTTC. Translation gives CASSQDLGGHNYEQYF.

This clone was found a few times. J is TRBJ1-2 and V is TRBV9, with D unclear. V lost 1 base to trimming and J lost 5 bases, with 15 bases between them. Germline V gene lookup returns CDR1 SGDLS and CDR2 YYNGEE. This CDR3 is 15 amino acids long. CDR3 loop: CASSVSFEGDYGYTF. CDR3 nucleotide sequence: TGTGCCAGCAGCGTAAGTTTCGAGGGTGATTATGGCTACACCTTC.

In this sample, this clone turned up a few times. The V and J genes are TRBV5-4 and TRBJ2-7, with a possible D match to TRBD2 (6 bases). The V and J ends lost 0 bases and 7 bases respectively, with 11 bases between them. The CDR3 is made up of 13 amino acids. Germline CDR1 is SGHNT and CDR2 is YYREEE (reference sequence). As DNA, the CDR3 is TGTGCCAGCAGCTTGGTGGACGGGACTGAGCAGTACTTC. Residues: CASSLVDGTEQYF.

This clone was observed once. The rearrangement links TRBV6-5 to TRBJ2-5, with D maybe TRBD1 (5 bases). CDR1 MNHEY and CDR2 SVGAGI come from the germline V gene. Trimming cost V 6 bases and J 2 bases, with 16 bases left between them. This CDR3 has 15 residues. The CDR3 DNA reads TGTGCCAGCAGACTCAACCAGGGATCTCAAGAGACCCAGTACTTC. Its protein is CASRLNQGSQETQYF.